Below are 19 T cell receptor beta chains sequenced from a single sample in a study of blood T cells in healthy people across ages (dated by TCRdb to about 2015). Library method: 5' RACE. Instrument on record: Illumina HiSeq 2500. A second roughly 6 to 12 cycle PCR used a sample-barcoded 5' primer and a J-beta primer mix. Through fastp at Q25 and MiXCR, TCRdb rebuilt clones from the public reads, retaining in-frame beta chains. Each entry is one CDR3 protein sequence, shown with its most common DNA and genes. The sample yields about 670,000 distinct CDR3 sequences; roughly half were counted once. The ten largest make up 13% of the sample. Material for sequencing was blood. All receptors derive from a woman of 80 years or more in good health.

This clonotype was picked up many times. The chain recombines TRBV12-3 or TRBV12-4 with TRBJ1-1; 7 bases agree with TRBD1. The CDR3 has 13 amino acids. The junction had 8 bases not matched to a gene; V was cut back by 7 bases and J by 6 bases. The CDR3 coding sequence is TGTGCCAGCACCCCGACAGGGAGAGCTGAAGCTTTCTTT. Its translation is CASTPTGRAEAFF.

This clonotype has only a few counts. The V and J genes are TRBV7-2 and TRBJ1-1, with 12 bases lining up with TRBD1. With 7 bases clipped from V and 11 bases from J, the junction kept 8 bases outside the gene matches. The CDR3 spans 13 residues. Germline assignment: CDR1 SGHTA and CDR2 FQGNSA. The CDR3 bases are TGTGCCAGCAACAGGGACAGGGGGCGTTCGGCTTTCTTT. Translation gives CASNRDRGRSAFF. The variable domain in full, completed from reference TRBV7-2 and TRBJ1-1, reads GAGVSQSPSNKVTEKGKDVELRCDPISGHTALYWYRQSLGQGLEFLIYFQGNSAPDKSGLPSDRFSAERTGGSVSTLTIQRTQQEDSAVYLCASNRDRGRSAFFGQGTRLTVV.

This clonotype was counted at least ten times. The chain couples TRBV12-3 or TRBV12-4 to TRBJ2-3; 8 bases align to TRBD1. V lost 6 bases to trimming and J lost 4 bases; unmatched junction nucleotides: 9. This CDR3 spans 15 amino acids. Here the CDR3 DNA reads TGTGCCAGCAGCCCGGGACAGGCGACTTCAGATACGCAGTATTTT. This encodes CASSPGQATSDTQYF.

For this clonotype: The germline gene is not matched at one end of the junction; a read error may be the cause. The rearrangement uses TRBV14 and TRBJ2-3; no definite D call. The CDR3 contains 14 residues. The germline CDR1 and CDR2 sequences are SGHDN and FVKESK. CDR3 residues: CANSDPRSADTQYF. CDR3 nucleotide sequence: TGTGCCAACAGCGACCCCCGTTCCGCAGATACACAGTATTTT.

This clonotype has a single count. A clone one base away is much larger, so this may be a read error. The chain employs TRBV5-1 and TRBJ2-7, with unresolved D. Germline V gene data show CDR1 as SGHRS and CDR2 as YFSETQ. Trimming stripped 1 base from V and 7 bases from J, with 9 bases between. This CDR3 contains 12 residues. The CDR3 spells CASSLFDNEQYF. CDR3 nucleotides: TGCGCCAGCAGCTTGTTCGACAATGAGCAGTACTTC.

This clonotype was observed at least ten times. V and J are TRBV29-1 and TRBJ1-2, with no clear D. The CDR3 loop spans 10 amino acids. V gave up 2 bases and J gave up 9 bases, with 7 bases separating them. Germline-derived CDR1 and CDR2 are SQVTM and ANQGSEA. CDR3 in amino acids: CSVEKDSYTF. In DNA, the CDR3 is TGCAGCGTTGAAAAGGATAGCTACACCTTC.

The table lists this clonotype with many counts. The J gene is TRBJ2-4, the V gene TRBV2, with 9 bases that match TRBD1. This CDR3 has 16 residues. V was clipped by 3 bases and J by 0 bases; unmatched bases: 3. The germline V gene has CDR1 SNHLY and CDR2 FYNNEI. CDR3 nucleotide sequence: TGTGCCAGCAGTGATAGGACAGGGGCAGCCAAAAACATTCAGTACTTC. Protein: CASSDRTGAAKNIQYF.

This clonotype was counted a few times. The rearrangement joins TRBV3-1 to TRBJ2-4; 13 nucleotides align to TRBD2. The CDR3 loop spans 15 amino acids. Trimming at V came to 3 bases and at J to 13 bases, leaving 9 bases not matched to a gene. Looked up from germline, CDR1 is LGHDT and CDR2 is YNNKEL (reference sequence). The CDR3 is CASSQGTSGNLEQYF. For the CDR3, the DNA is TGTGCCAGCAGCCAGGGGACTAGCGGGAACTTAGAGCAGTACTTC.

This clonotype has a handful of counts. The gene calls are TRBV5-1 and TRBJ2-7; 8 bases agree with TRBD1. V lost 1 base, J lost 3 bases, and 9 bases stayed unmatched. Germline CDR1 is SGHRS and CDR2 is YFSETQ. This CDR3 has 16 residues. Here the CDR3 DNA reads TGCGCCAGCAGCTTGAACCCCGGGACAGGATACTACGAGCAGTACTTC. The encoded protein is CASSLNPGTGYYEQYF.

This clonotype has a handful of counts. V is TRBV20-1 and J is TRBJ1-4; TRBD1 matches at 9 bases. Germline V gene lookup returns CDR1 DFQATT and CDR2 SNEGSKA (reference sequence). The CDR3 spans 16 residues. The V gene end was trimmed by 0 bases and the J gene end by 8 bases; junction bases not matched to a gene: 10. Here the CDR3 reads CSARDFTGGAREKLFF. As DNA, the CDR3 is TGCAGTGCTAGAGATTTCACAGGGGGCGCCCGGGAAAAACTGTTTTTT.

V and J are TRBV30 and TRBJ1-2; maybe TRBD1 (6 bases). The CDR3 runs to 18 residues. Trimming took 0 bases from V and 4 from J, leaving 24 bases between them. Germline CDR1 and CDR2: GTSNPN and SVGIG (reference sequence). The CDR3 reads CAWSVRFTGGAYAYGYTF. The CDR3, as DNA: TGTGCCTGGAGTGTGAGGTTTACGGGGGGGGCTTATGCCTATGGCTACACCTTC.

The chain uses TRBV20-1 and TRBJ2-3; D is unresolved. The CDR3 is 16 amino acids. The germline V gene has CDR1 DFQATT and CDR2 SNEGSKA (reference sequence). Trimming took off 1 base at V and 0 bases at J, with 14 bases between the two ends. CDR3 loop: CSARGHEVASTDTQYF. CDR3 in DNA: TGCAGTGCTAGAGGACACGAGGTCGCTAGCACAGATACGCAGTATTTT.

The chain has TRBV28 and TRBJ2-2, with D possibly being TRBD1 or TRBD2 (6 bases each). Trimming stripped 6 bases from V and 4 bases from J, with 15 bases between. The CDR3 sequence is 15 residues long. Germline V gene lookup returns CDR1 MDHEN and CDR2 SYDVKM. The CDR3 spells CASSRLGGTTGELFF. The CDR3 nucleotides read TGTGCCAGCAGCCGATTGGGGGGCACCACCGGGGAGCTGTTTTTT.

Ten or more counts support this clonotype. The chain joins TRBV20-1 to TRBJ1-6; 7 positions match TRBD1. The CDR3 is 15 residues long. Germline assignment: CDR1 DFQATT and CDR2 SNEGSKA (reference sequence). After removal of 1 base from V and 9 bases from J, the junction contained 9 bases not matched to a gene. CDR3 loop: CSARGEGAESSPLHF. The CDR3 DNA is TGCAGTGCTAGAGGGGAGGGGGCGGAGAGTTCACCCCTCCACTTT.

The chain joins TRBV10-3 to TRBJ2-7; D is perhaps TRBD1 or TRBD2 (5 bases each). Per the germline V gene, CDR1 is ENHRY and CDR2 is SYGVKD. CDR3 length: 15 residues. V lost 2 bases and J 3 bases, leaving 14 bases between the germline ends. CDR3 protein: CAISEPGPLSYEQYF. The CDR3 DNA reads as TGTGCCATCAGTGAGCCGGGACCCCTGAGCTACGAGCAGTACTTC.

Concerning this clonotype: A read error may account for a junction end that differs from germline. The chain is built from TRBV2 and TRBJ2-1, with TRBD1 as a possible D gene (5 bases). There are 13 residues in the CDR3. Looked up from germline, CDR1 is SNHLY and CDR2 is FYNNEI. The CDR3: CTSTTGDYNEQFF. In DNA form, the CDR3 reads TGTACCAGCACTACAGGCGATTACAATGAGCAGTTCTTC.

This clonotype occurred many times. The chain has TRBV27 and TRBJ2-7, with D possibly being TRBD2 (6 bases). Trimming took 5 bases from V and 2 from J, leaving 10 bases between them. CDR1 MNHEY and CDR2 SMNVEV come from the germline V gene (reference sequence). The CDR3 is 13 residues long. The CDR3 reads CASSRTGAYEQYF. CDR3 DNA sequence: TGTGCCAGCAGTCGTACGGGGGCCTACGAGCAGTACTTC.

In this sample, this clonotype turned up many times. This chain links TRBV20-1 with TRBJ1-2; D may be TRBD1 (5 bases). Germline V lookup: CDR1 DFQATT, CDR2 SNEGSKA (reference sequence). This CDR3 comprises 13 residues. V lost 6 bases to trimming and J lost 0 bases, with 11 bases between them. The CDR3 reads CSARTGPNYGYTF. In nucleotides, the CDR3 is TGCAGTGCGCGGACGGGACCTAACTATGGCTACACCTTC.

The chain recombines TRBV7-2 with TRBJ1-1; D is unclear. Germline lookup yields CDR1 SGHTA and CDR2 FQGNSA. CDR3 length: 13 residues. V was clipped by 5 bases and J by 3 bases, with 10 bases between them. CDR3 nucleotides: TGTGCCAGCAGCGCTAGACGGTACACTGAAGCTTTCTTT. Translation: CASSARRYTEAFF.